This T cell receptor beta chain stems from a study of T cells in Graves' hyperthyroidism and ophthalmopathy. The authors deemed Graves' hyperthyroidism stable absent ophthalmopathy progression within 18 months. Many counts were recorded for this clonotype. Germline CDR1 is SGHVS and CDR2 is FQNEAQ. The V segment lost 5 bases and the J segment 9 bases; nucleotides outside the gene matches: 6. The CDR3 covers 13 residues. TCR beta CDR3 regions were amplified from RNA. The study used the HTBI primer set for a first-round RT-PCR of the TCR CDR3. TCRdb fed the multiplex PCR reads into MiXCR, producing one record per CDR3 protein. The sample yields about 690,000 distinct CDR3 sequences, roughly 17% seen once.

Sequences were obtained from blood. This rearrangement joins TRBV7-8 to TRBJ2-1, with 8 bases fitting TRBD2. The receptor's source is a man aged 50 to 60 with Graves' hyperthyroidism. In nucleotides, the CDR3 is TGTGCCAGCAGCCCGAGGACTAGCCTTGAGCAGTTCTTC. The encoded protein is CASSPRTSLEQFF.